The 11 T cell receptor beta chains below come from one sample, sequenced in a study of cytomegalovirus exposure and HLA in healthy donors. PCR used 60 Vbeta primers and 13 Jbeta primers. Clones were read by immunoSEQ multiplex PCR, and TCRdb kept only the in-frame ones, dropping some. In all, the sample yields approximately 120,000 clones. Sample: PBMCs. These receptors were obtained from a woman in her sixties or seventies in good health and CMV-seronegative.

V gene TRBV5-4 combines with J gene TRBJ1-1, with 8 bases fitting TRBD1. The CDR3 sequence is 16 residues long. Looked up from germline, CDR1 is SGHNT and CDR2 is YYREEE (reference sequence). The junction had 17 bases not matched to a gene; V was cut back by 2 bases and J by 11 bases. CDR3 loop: CASSLAPGRGPGMAFF. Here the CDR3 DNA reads TGTGCCAGCAGCTTAGCGCCGGGCAGGGGGCCGGGGATGGCTTTCTTT.

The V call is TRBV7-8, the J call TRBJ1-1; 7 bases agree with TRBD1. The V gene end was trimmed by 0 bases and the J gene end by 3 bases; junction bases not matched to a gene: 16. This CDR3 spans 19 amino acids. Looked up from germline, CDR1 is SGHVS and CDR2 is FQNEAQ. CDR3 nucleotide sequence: TGTGCCAGCAGCTTAGCGCTCAGGGGGATGAGATCTAAGTACACTGAAGCTTTCTTT. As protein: CASSLALRGMRSKYTEAFF.

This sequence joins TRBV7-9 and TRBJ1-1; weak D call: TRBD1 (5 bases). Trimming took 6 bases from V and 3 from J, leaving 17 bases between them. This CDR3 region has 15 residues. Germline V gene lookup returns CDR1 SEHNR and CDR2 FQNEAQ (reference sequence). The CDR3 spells CASRAAYTGDTEAFF. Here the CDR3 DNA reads TGTGCCAGCAGGGCAGCTTACACGGGGGACACTGAAGCTTTCTTT.

CDR3 loop: CASREVGVPNTEAFF. In DNA form, the CDR3 reads TGTGCCAGCAGAGAAGTGGGCGTCCCGAACACTGAAGCTTTCTTT. The rearrangement uses TRBV11-2 and TRBJ1-1; D is ambiguous. The CDR3 is 15 amino acids. The V end lost 6 bases, the J end lost 1 base, and 15 bases lay between the germline ends. Germline lookup yields CDR1 SGHAT and CDR2 FQNNGV.

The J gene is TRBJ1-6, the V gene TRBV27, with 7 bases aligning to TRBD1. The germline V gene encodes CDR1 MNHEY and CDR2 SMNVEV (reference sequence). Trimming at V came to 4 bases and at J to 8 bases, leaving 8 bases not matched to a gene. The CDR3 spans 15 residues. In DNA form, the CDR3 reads TGTGCCAGCAGTTGGCAAGGACAGGTGTATTCACCCCTCCACTTT. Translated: CASSWQGQVYSPLHF.

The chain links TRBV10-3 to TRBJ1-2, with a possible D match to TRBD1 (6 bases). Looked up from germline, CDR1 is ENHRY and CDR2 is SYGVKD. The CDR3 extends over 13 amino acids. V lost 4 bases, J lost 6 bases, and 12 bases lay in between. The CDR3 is CAISVQGPDGYTF. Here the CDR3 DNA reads TGTGCCATCAGTGTACAGGGTCCTGATGGCTACACCTTC.

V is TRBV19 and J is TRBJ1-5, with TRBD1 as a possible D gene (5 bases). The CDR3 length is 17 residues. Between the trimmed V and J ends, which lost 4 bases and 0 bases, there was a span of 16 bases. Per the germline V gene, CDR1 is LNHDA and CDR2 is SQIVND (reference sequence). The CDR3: CASSTLLRGPSNQPQHF. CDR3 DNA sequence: TGTGCCAGTAGTACCCTCCTAAGGGGCCCTAGCAATCAGCCCCAGCATTTT.

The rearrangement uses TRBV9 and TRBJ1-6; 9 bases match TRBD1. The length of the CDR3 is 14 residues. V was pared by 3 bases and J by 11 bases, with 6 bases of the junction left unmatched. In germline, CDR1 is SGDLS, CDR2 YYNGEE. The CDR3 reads CASSADRGRAPLHF. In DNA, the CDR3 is TGTGCCAGCAGCGCGGACAGGGGAAGGGCACCCCTCCACTTT.

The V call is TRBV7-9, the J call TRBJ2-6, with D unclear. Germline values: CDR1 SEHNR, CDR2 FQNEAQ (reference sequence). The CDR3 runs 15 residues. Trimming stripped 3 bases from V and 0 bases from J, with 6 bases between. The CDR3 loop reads CASSLTISGANVLTF. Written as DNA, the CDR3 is TGTGCCAGCAGCTTGACAATCTCTGGGGCCAACGTCCTGACTTTC.

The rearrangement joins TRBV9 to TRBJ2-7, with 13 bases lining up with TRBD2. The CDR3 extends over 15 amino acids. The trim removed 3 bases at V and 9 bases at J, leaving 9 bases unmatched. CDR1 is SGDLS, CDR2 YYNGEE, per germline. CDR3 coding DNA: TGTGCCAGCAGCGCGAATACTAGCGGGAGGGGAGTGCAGTACTTC. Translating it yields CASSANTSGRGVQYF.

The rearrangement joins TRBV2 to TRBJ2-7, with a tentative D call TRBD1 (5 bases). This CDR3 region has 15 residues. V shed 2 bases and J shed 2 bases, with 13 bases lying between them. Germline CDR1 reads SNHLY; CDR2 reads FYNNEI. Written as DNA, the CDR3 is TGTGCCAGCAGTGAAAGGTGGGCGGACACCTACGAGCAGTACTTC. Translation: CASSERWADTYEQYF.